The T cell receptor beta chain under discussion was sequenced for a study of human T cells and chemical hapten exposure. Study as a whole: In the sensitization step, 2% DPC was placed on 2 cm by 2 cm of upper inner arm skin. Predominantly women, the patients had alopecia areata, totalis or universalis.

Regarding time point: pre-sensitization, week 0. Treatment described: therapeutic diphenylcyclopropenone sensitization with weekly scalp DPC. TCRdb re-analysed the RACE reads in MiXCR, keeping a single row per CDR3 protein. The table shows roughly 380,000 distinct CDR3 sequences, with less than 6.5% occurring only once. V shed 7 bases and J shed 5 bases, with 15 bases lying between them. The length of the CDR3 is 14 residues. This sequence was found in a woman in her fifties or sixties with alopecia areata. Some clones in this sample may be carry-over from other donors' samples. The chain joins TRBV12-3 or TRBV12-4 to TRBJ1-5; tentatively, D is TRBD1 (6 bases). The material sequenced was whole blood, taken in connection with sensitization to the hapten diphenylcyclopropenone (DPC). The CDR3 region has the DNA TGTGCCAGCACCTACACGGGGGGCGATCAGCCCCAGCATTTT. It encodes CASTYTGGDQPQHF.